This T cell receptor (beta chain) was documented in a study of neurological immune-mediated disorders. Study background: Relapsing-remitting disease was seen in most of the 34 multiple sclerosis patients, and secondary progressive disease was seen in 3. Overall study results and limits: One related-CDR3 cluster, which may be a signature, held the repertoires of 18 of 34 multiple sclerosis patients after phylogenetic grouping.

2 million unsorted PBMCs were stored in RNAlater at -80 °C before RNA extraction. With 0 bases removed from V and 1 base from J, the gap between germline ends came to 12 bases. CDR3 size: 16 residues. The germline gives CDR1 SGDLS, CDR2 YYNGEE. This clonotype has ten or more counts. What it binds is not known. cDNA was made by 5'RACE with 10-nucleotide random UMIs. TCRdb re-called the 5' RACE reads with MiXCR, one entry per CDR3 protein. The sample includes around 65,000 distinct CDR3 sequences, roughly 5% of them seen just once. Sequenced input: PBMCs. V usage is TRBV9 and J usage is TRBJ2-3; perhaps D is TRBD1 or TRBD2 (5 bases each). The receptor comes from a human donor with multiple sclerosis. The donor label of this sample is uncertain. The CDR3 here is CASSVGGAPRTDTQYF. The CDR3, as DNA: TGTGCCAGCAGCGTAGGAGGGGCTCCGCGCACAGATACGCAGTATTTT.